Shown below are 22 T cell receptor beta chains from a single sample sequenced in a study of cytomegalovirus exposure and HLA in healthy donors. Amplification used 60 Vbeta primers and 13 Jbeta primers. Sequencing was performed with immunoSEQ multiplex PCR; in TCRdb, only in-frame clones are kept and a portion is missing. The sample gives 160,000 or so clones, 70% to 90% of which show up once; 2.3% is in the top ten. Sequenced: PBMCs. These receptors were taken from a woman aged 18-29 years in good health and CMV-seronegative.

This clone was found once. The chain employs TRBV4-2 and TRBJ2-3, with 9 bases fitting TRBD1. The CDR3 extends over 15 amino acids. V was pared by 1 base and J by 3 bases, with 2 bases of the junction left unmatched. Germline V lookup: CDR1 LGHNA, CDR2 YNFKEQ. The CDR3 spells CASSQATGGTDTQYF. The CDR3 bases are TGTGCCAGCAGCCAAGCGACAGGGGGGACAGATACGCAGTATTTT.

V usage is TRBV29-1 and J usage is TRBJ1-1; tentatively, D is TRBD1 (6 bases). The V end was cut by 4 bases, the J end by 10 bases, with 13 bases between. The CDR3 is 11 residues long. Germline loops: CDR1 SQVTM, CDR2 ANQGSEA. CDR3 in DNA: TGCAGCGTTGCACAGGGAAGGGGAGCTTTCTTT. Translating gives CSVAQGRGAFF.

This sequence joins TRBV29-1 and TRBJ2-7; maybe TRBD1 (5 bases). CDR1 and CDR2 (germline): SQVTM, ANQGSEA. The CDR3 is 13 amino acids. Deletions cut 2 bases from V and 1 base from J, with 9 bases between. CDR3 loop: CSVEQGPSYEQYF. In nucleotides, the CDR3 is TGCAGCGTTGAACAGGGCCCATCCTACGAGCAGTACTTC.

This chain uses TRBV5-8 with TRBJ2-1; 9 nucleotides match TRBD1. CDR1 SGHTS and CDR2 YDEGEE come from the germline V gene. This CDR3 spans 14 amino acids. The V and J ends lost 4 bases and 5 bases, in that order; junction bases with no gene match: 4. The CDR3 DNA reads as TGTGCCAGCAGCACCGGGACAGGGCACAATGAGCAGTTCTTC. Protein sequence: CASSTGTGHNEQFF. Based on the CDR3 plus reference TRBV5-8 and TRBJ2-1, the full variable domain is EAGVTQSPTHLIKTRGQQATLRCSPISGHTSVYWYQQALGLGLQFLLWYDEGEERNRGNFPPRFSGRQFPNYSSELNVNALELEDSALYLCASSTGTGHNEQFFGPGTRLTVL.

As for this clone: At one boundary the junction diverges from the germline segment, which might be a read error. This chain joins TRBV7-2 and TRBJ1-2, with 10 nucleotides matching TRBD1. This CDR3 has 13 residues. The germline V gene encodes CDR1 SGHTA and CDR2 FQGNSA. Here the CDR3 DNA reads TGTGCCAGCAGCTTGGGAGGGGACAGGGGTAATGCCTTC. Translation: CASSLGGDRGNAF. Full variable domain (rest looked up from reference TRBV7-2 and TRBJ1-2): GAGVSQSPSNKVTEKGKDVELRCDPISGHTALYWYRQSLGQGLEFLIYFQGNSAPDKSGLPSDRFSAERTGGSVSTLTIQRTQQEDSAVYLCASSLGGDRGNAFGSGTRLTVV.

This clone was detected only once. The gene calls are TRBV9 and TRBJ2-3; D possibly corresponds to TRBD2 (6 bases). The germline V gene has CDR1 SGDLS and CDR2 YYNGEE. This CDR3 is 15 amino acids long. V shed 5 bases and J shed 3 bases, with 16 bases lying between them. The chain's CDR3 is CASSDLKGGTDTQYF. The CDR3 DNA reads TGTGCCAGCAGTGACTTGAAAGGAGGGACAGATACGCAGTATTTT.

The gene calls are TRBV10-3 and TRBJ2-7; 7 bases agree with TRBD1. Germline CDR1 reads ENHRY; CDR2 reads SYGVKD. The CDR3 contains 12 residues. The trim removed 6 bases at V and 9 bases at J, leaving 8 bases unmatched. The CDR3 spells CAIRGTERGQYF. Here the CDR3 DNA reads TGTGCCATCAGGGGGACAGAAAGAGGGCAGTACTTC.

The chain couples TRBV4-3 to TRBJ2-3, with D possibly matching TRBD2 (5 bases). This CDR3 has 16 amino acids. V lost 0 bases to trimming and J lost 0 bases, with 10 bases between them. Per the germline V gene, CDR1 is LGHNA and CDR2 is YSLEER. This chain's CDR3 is CASSQDSLASTDTQYF. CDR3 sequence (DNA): TGCGCCAGCAGCCAAGATTCGCTAGCCAGCACAGATACGCAGTATTTT.

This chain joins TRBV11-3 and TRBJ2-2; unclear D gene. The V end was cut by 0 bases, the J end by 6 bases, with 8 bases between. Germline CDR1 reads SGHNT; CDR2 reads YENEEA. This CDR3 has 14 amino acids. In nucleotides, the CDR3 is TGTGCCAGCAGCTTAGACCCCTCGGCCGGGGAGCTGTTTTTT. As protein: CASSLDPSAGELFF.

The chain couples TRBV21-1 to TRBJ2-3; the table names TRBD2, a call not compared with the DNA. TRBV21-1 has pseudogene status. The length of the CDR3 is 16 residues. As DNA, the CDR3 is TGTGCCAGCAGCAGGGGGGGGTGGGGGTACACAGATACGCAGTATTTT. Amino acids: CASSRGGWGYTDTQYF.

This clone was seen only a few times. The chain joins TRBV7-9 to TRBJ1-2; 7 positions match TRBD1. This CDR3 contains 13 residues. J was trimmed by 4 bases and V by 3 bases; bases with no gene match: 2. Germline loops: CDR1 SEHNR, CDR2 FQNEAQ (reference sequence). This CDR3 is CASSLGTVYGYTF. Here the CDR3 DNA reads TGTGCCAGCAGCTTGGGGACAGTCTATGGCTACACCTTC. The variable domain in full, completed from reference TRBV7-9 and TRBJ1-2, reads DTGVSQNPRHKITKRGQNVTFRCDPISEHNRLYWYRQTLGQGPEFLTYFQNEAQLEKSRLLSDRFSAERPKGSFSTLEIQRTEQGDSAMYLCASSLGTVYGYTFGSGTRLTVV.

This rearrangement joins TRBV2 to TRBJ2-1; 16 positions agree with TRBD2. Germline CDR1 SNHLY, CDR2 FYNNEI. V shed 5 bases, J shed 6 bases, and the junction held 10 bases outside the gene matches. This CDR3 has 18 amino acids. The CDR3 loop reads CASSIGTSGGVNGNEQFF. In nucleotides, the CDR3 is TGTGCCAGCAGTATAGGGACTAGCGGGGGGGTGAATGGCAATGAGCAGTTCTTC.

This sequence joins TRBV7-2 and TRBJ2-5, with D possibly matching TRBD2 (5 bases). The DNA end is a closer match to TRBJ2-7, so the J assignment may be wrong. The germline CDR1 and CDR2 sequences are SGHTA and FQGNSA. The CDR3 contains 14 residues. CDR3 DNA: TGTGCCAGCAGCCCGCGGGCGGGTGGCTACGAGCAGTACTTC. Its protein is CASSPRAGGYEQYF.

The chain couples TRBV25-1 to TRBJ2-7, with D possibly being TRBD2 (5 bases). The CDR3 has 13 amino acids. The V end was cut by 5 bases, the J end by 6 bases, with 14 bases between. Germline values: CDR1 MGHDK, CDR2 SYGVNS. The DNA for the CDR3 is TGTGCCAGCAGTTCCTATATTGGGAGCGAGCAGTACTTC. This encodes CASSSYIGSEQYF.

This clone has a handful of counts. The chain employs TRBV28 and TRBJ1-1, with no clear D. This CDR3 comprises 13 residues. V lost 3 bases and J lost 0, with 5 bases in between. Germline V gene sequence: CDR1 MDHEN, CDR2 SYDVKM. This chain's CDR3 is CASSFRVNTEAFF. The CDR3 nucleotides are TGTGCCAGCAGTTTTCGGGTGAACACTGAAGCTTTCTTT.

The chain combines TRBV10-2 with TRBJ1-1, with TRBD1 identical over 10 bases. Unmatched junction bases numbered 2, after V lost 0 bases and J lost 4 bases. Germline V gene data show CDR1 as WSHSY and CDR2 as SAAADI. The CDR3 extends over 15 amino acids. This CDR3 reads CASSESRTGGTEAFF. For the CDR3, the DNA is TGCGCCAGCAGTGAGTCGCGGACAGGGGGCACTGAAGCTTTCTTT.

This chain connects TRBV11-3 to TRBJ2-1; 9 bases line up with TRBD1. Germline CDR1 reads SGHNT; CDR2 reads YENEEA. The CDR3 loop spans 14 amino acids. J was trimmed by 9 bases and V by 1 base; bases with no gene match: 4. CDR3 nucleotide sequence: TGTGCCAGCAGCTTAGGACAGGGGGGGAGTGAGCAGTTCTTC. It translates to CASSLGQGGSEQFF. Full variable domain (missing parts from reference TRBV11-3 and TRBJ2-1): EAGVVQSPRYKIIEKKQPVAFWCNPISGHNTLYWYLQNLGQGPELLIRYENEEAVDDSQLPKDRFSAERLKGVDSTLKIQPAELGDSAVYLCASSLGQGGSEQFFGPGTRLTVL.

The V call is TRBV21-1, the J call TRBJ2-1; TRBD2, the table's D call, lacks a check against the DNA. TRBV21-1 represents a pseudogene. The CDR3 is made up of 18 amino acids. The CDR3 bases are TGTGCCAGAGTAGGCCTAGCGGGGGTCACCATCACCCACAATGAGCAGTTCTTC. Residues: CARVGLAGVTITHNEQFF.

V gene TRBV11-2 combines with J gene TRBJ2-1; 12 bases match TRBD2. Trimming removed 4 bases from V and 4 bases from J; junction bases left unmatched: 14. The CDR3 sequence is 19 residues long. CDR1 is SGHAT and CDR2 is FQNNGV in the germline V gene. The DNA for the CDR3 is TGTGCCAGCAGCTCTGGCCGCCTAGCGGGAGGGCCTTATTACAATGAGCAGTTCTTC. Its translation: CASSSGRLAGGPYYNEQFF.

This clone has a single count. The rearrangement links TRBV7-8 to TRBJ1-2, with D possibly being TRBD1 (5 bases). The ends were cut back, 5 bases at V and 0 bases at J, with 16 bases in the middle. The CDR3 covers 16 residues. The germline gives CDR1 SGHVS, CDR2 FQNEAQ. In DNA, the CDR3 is TGTGCCAGCAGCCCCCTAGCGGGGGAGACTAACTATGGCTACACCTTC. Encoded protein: CASSPLAGETNYGYTF. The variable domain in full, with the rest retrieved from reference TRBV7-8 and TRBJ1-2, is GAGVSQSPRYKVAKRGQDVALRCDPISGHVSLFWYQQALGQGPEFLTYFQNEAQLDKSGLPSDRFFAERPEGSVSTLKIQRTQQEDSAVYLCASSPLAGETNYGYTFGSGTRLTVV.

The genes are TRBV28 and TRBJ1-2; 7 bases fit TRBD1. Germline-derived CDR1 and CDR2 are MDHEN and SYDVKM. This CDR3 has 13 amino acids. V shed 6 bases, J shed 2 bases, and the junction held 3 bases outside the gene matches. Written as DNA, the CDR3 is TGTGCCAGCAGATCGGGACAGAACTATGGCTACACCTTC. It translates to CASRSGQNYGYTF.

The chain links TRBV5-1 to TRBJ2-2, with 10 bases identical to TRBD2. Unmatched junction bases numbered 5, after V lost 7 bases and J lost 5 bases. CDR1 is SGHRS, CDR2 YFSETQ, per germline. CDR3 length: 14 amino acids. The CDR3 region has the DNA TGCGCCAGCTCGGGACTAGCGACAACCGGGGAGCTGTTTTTT. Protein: CASSGLATTGELFF.